These 25 T cell receptor beta chains were all obtained from the same sample, sequenced in a study of beta chain features in type 1 diabetes. Findings and limits, study-wide: There was a moderate but significant shortening of TCRB CDR3s in all four CD4+ subsets of Type 1 diabetes patients.

Sequencing targeted expressed TCRB transcripts, as all isolated RNA had been reverse transcribed. The protocol was immunoSEQ multiplex PCR, while the TCRdb copy is restricted to in-frame clones and leaves out a portion. The sample lists roughly 350,000 clones; 8% to 10% were seen once. Their specific antigens are unknown. Material: central memory CD4+ T cells from blood. Receptors originate from a young man with type 1 diabetes.

The rearrangement uses TRBV2 and TRBJ2-5, with 9 nucleotides matching TRBD2. This CDR3 has 17 amino acids. J was trimmed by 4 bases and V by 4 bases; bases with no gene match: 13. CDR1 SNHLY and CDR2 FYNNEI come from the germline V gene. CDR3 sequence reads: CASSAGMAGGPGETQYF. The CDR3 DNA reads as TGTGCCAGCAGTGCCGGAATGGCGGGAGGGCCGGGAGAGACCCAGTACTTC.

This clone was seen ten or more times. The chain has TRBV5-1 and TRBJ2-2, with TRBD1 matching over 8 bases. The V segment lost 2 bases and the J segment 9 bases; nucleotides outside the gene matches: 6. In germline, CDR1 is SGHRS, CDR2 YFSETQ. The CDR3 has 14 residues. The CDR3 region is CASSFADRGRELFF. The CDR3 DNA follows: TGCGCCAGCAGCTTTGCCGACAGGGGCAGGGAGCTGTTTTTT.

The V gene is TRBV6-1, the J gene TRBJ2-1, with D tentatively TRBD1 or TRBD2 (6 bases each). The CDR3 is 14 amino acids. The germline gives CDR1 MNHNS, CDR2 SASEGT. The CDR3 region is CGLGGASSYNEQFF. DNA of the CDR3: TGTGGTTTGGGGGGCGCAAGCTCCTACAATGAGCAGTTCTTC.

This clone was seen only a few times. The rearrangement joins TRBV23-1 to TRBJ1-5; maybe TRBD1 (5 bases). TRBV23-1 is placed among ORFs of uncertain function. The ends were cut back, 4 bases at V and 0 bases at J, with 22 bases in the middle. The CDR3 has 19 residues. The CDR3 reads CASSPRHQGSTYSNQPQHF. Written as DNA, the CDR3 is TGCGCCAGCAGTCCTAGACATCAGGGAAGTACTTATAGCAATCAGCCCCAGCATTTT.

This clone has ten or more counts. V is TRBV5-1 and J is TRBJ2-7; D is perhaps TRBD2 (5 bases). The ends were cut back, 4 bases at V and 4 bases at J, with 12 bases in the middle. Per the germline V gene, CDR1 is SGHRS and CDR2 is YFSETQ. The CDR3 is 13 amino acids. Here the CDR3 reads CASSKSRDYEQYF. The CDR3 DNA reads as TGCGCCAGCAGCAAGAGTCGGGATTACGAGCAGTACTTC.

With respect to this clone: Other nucleotide sequences from this sample produce the same CDR3. The chain carries TRBV6-5 and TRBJ2-7, with D possibly TRBD1 on 6 matching bases. V was trimmed by 5 bases and J by 3 bases, leaving 8 bases between them. The germline V gene has CDR1 MNHEY and CDR2 SVGAGI. This CDR3 has 12 amino acids. The CDR3 sequence is CASSGRGYEQYF. The CDR3 nucleotides are TGTGCCAGCAGTGGCAGGGGCTACGAGCAGTACTTC.

J is TRBJ2-5 and V is TRBV11-2, with D perhaps matching TRBD1 (6 bases). The J call is in doubt because the DNA end fits TRBJ2-7 better. Looked up from germline, CDR1 is SGHAT and CDR2 is FQNNGV. The CDR3 consists of 14 residues. The CDR3 DNA reads as TGTGCCAGCAGCTTAGTACAGGGCTCCTACGAGCAGTACTTC. This codes for CASSLVQGSYEQYF.

This chain joins TRBV5-1 and TRBJ2-1; TRBD2 matches at 11 bases. Germline V gene lookup returns CDR1 SGHRS and CDR2 YFSETQ. V dropped 0 bases and J dropped 9; count of bases not matched to a gene: 5. CDR3 length equals 15 residues. CDR3 loop: CASSLEYGTSGEQFF. In DNA, the CDR3 is TGCGCCAGCAGCTTGGAGTACGGGACTAGCGGTGAGCAGTTCTTC.

A few counts support this clone. The gene calls are TRBV6-1 and TRBJ2-5, with 8 bases lining up with TRBD2. V gave up 8 bases and J gave up 5 bases; unmatched junction bases: 7. The CDR3 has 13 amino acids. CDR1 is MNHNS and CDR2 is SASEGT in the germline V gene. This chain's CDR3 is CASLGSGTETQYF. Written as DNA, the CDR3 is TGTGCCAGCCTTGGTAGCGGGACCGAGACCCAGTACTTC.

This chain uses TRBV7-9 with TRBJ1-1, with D uncertain. The ends were cut back, 8 bases at V and 0 bases at J, with 10 bases in the middle. The germline gives CDR1 SEHNR, CDR2 FQNEAQ (reference sequence). CDR3 length: 13 residues. The CDR3 protein is CASVRGMNTEAFF. In nucleotides, the CDR3 is TGTGCCAGCGTACGGGGAATGAACACTGAAGCTTTCTTT.

The chain has TRBV6-1 and TRBJ2-7; D is unclear. This CDR3 contains 13 residues. Trimming removed 6 bases from V and 2 bases from J, with 11 bases in between. The germline gives CDR1 MNHNS, CDR2 SASEGT. The CDR3 is CASSKPEAYEQYF. CDR3 bases: TGTGCCAGCAGCAAGCCAGAGGCCTACGAGCAGTACTTC.

The gene calls are TRBV7-2 and TRBJ2-7, with D hard to call. Trimming stripped 1 base from V and 2 bases from J, with 9 bases between. Germline V gives CDR1 SGHTA, CDR2 FQGNSA. The length of the CDR3 is 14 residues. The CDR3 is CASSLGAGAYEQYF. The CDR3 nucleotides read TGTGCCAGCAGCTTAGGGGCCGGCGCCTACGAGCAGTACTTC.

This clone was seen only a few times. The J gene is TRBJ1-6, the V gene TRBV28, with D hard to call. V dropped 8 bases and J dropped 7 bases, with 12 bases sitting between them. Germline V gene lookup returns CDR1 MDHEN and CDR2 SYDVKM. This CDR3 contains 13 residues. The CDR3 DNA sequence: TGTGCCAGCGAGGTGGTGGGGAATTCACCCCTCCACTTT. This gives the protein CASEVVGNSPLHF.

The chain recombines TRBV28 with TRBJ2-2; unclear D gene. This CDR3 contains 13 residues. Germline-derived CDR1 and CDR2 are MDHEN and SYDVKM. V lost 5 bases, J lost 3 bases, and 7 bases lay in between. In DNA form, the CDR3 reads TGTGCCAGCAGTCCCCGGGACACCGGGGAGCTGTTTTTT. Translating gives CASSPRDTGELFF.

J is TRBJ2-1 and V is TRBV7-8; possibly TRBD2 for D (6 bases). Deletions cut 5 bases from V and 0 bases from J, with 17 bases between. The CDR3 runs to 17 residues. Looked up from germline, CDR1 is SGHVS and CDR2 is FQNEAQ. For the CDR3, the DNA is TGTGCCAGCAGCGTAGAGGAGGGTGTAAGCTCCTACAATGAGCAGTTCTTC. Amino acid sequence: CASSVEEGVSSYNEQFF.

This chain links TRBV9 with TRBJ2-1; no reliable D call. Trimming pared 7 bases from V and 3 bases from J, leaving 5 bases between. This CDR3 is 11 amino acids long. Germline CDR1 is SGDLS and CDR2 is YYNGEE. CDR3 in DNA: TGTGCCAGCGGGGACTACAATGAGCAGTTCTTC. Its protein is CASGDYNEQFF.

This clone was seen ten or more times. The chain joins TRBV29-1 to TRBJ1-4; weak D call: TRBD1 (6 bases). This CDR3 contains 13 residues. CDR1 is SQVTM and CDR2 is ANQGSEA in the germline V gene. V was pared by 4 bases and J by 4 bases, with 10 bases between. CDR3 in amino acids: CSVVGGGNEKLFF. The CDR3 nucleotides read TGCAGCGTTGTTGGAGGGGGTAATGAAAAACTGTTTTTT.

The chain recombines TRBV10-3 with TRBJ1-1; a possible D gene is TRBD1 (5 bases). The germline V gene has CDR1 ENHRY and CDR2 SYGVKD. The length of the CDR3 is 13 residues. Trimming stripped 4 bases from V and 2 bases from J, with 8 bases between. The CDR3 DNA reads as TGTGCCATCAGTGGGACACCTAACACTGAAGCTTTCTTT. Translated: CAISGTPNTEAFF.

The chain uses TRBV11-2 and TRBJ2-1; TRBD2 aligns across 7 bases. V lost 2 bases, J lost 3 bases, and 10 bases stayed unmatched. The germline V gene has CDR1 SGHAT and CDR2 FQNNGV. CDR3 size: 17 residues. CDR3 region: CASSLRGEGRDYNEQFF. The DNA of the CDR3 is TGTGCCAGCAGCTTAAGAGGGGAGGGCCGGGACTACAATGAGCAGTTCTTC.

This clone was seen more than once but under ten times. V usage is TRBV4-2 and J usage is TRBJ2-7, with D perhaps given as TRBD1 or TRBD2 (5 bases each). From germline, CDR1 is LGHNA and CDR2 YNFKEQ. The CDR3 extends over 14 amino acids. Trimming left V 0 bases short and J 5 bases short, with 11 bases between. CDR3 DNA sequence: TGTGCCAGCAGCCAAGACGGGACCGGCGACGAGCAGTACTTC. It yields the protein CASSQDGTGDEQYF.

The CDR3 spells CASSSQVNTEAFF. The CDR3 bases are TGTGCCAGCAGCTCTCAGGTGAACACTGAAGCTTTCTTT. The J gene is TRBJ1-1, the V gene TRBV7-8; D gene ambiguous. The CDR3 covers 13 residues. V was cut by 4 bases and J by 0 bases, with 6 bases left in between. CDR1 is SGHVS, CDR2 FQNEAQ, per germline.

The chain carries TRBV7-3 and TRBJ2-5, with D possibly being TRBD1 (8 bases). Germline V gives CDR1 SGHTA, CDR2 FQGTGA. The CDR3 totals 15 residues. The V end was cut by 4 bases, the J end by 1 base, with 13 bases between. Written as DNA, the CDR3 is TGTGCCAGCAGCTCGGACAGGGAGGGCCAAGAGACCCAGTACTTC. This sequence encodes CASSSDREGQETQYF.

The rearrangement links TRBV9 to TRBJ2-3; TRBD2 matches 9 bases. Losses at the gene ends were 0 bases for V and 2 bases for J; bases not matched to a gene: 10. The CDR3 totals 18 residues. Per the germline V gene, CDR1 is SGDLS and CDR2 is YYNGEE. The CDR3 sequence is CASSVGSLAGGYTDTQYF. The CDR3 DNA reads as TGTGCCAGCAGCGTAGGAAGCCTGGCGGGAGGGTACACAGATACGCAGTATTTT.

This clone was found a few times. This chain joins TRBV6-5 and TRBJ1-1; 7 bases are shared with TRBD1. This CDR3 comprises 15 residues. Germline V gene data show CDR1 as MNHEY and CDR2 as SVGAGI. V was pared by 2 bases and J by 1 base, with 4 bases of the junction left unmatched. CDR3 in DNA: TGTGCCAGCAGTTACACCCGGACAGGGAACACTGAAGCTTTCTTT. It is translated as CASSYTRTGNTEAFF.

This clone turned up a few times. J is TRBJ2-1 and V is TRBV5-1; 8 nucleotides agree with TRBD1. V lost 3 bases to trimming and J lost 0 bases; unmatched junction nucleotides: 8. CDR3 length: 17 amino acids. CDR1 SGHRS and CDR2 YFSETQ come from the germline V gene. The CDR3 bases are TGCGCCAGCAGCTCGGGACAGGCCCCCAGCTCCTACAATGAGCAGTTCTTC. Amino acid sequence: CASSSGQAPSSYNEQFF. The entire variable domain, with the rest obtained from reference TRBV5-1 and TRBJ2-1, is as follows: KAGVTQTPRYLIKTRGQQVTLSCSPISGHRSVSWYQQTPGQGLQFLFEYFSETQRNKGNFPGRFSGRQFSNSRSEMNVSTLELGDSALYLCASSSGQAPSSYNEQFFGPGTRLTVL.